The 13 T cell receptor beta chains listed next were all sequenced from one sample in a study of CD8+CD57+ T cells in acquired aplastic anemia. Only patients with CD8+CD57+ cell expansion on flow cytometry were chosen for sequencing. Genomic DNA templated the TCR beta VDJ and CDR3 profiling. TCRdb used MiXCR to reprocess the reads, holding one entry per CDR3 protein. This sample has over 150,000 distinct CDR3 sequences, with around 60% found just once. Sequenced sample: sorted CD4+, CD8+, or CD8+CD57+ T cells (not recorded which) from PBMCs. These receptor sequences come from a human donor with aplastic anemia.

The chain is built from TRBV9 and TRBJ2-3, with 9 bases lining up with TRBD2. The J segment lost 5 bases and the V segment lost 1 base, leaving 8 bases of the junction unmatched. CDR1 is SGDLS, CDR2 YYNGEE, per germline. The CDR3 sequence is 16 residues long. The CDR3 spells CASSVRGGDYIDTQYF. The CDR3, as DNA: TGTGCCAGCAGCGTACGCGGGGGGGACTATATAGATACGCAGTATTTT.

This clonotype was picked up a small number of times. The chain links TRBV20-1 to TRBJ1-5; D is perhaps TRBD1 (6 bases). The CDR3 covers 12 residues. Germline values: CDR1 DFQATT, CDR2 SNEGSKA (reference sequence). V was cut by 2 bases and J by 6 bases, with 8 bases left in between. The chain's CDR3 is CSARMGAQPQHF. The CDR3, as DNA: TGCAGTGCTAGAATGGGGGCTCAGCCCCAGCATTTT.

In this sample, this clonotype turned up many times. The chain is built from TRBV19 and TRBJ2-4; 9 bases agree with TRBD2. CDR1 is LNHDA, CDR2 SQIVND, per germline (reference sequence). This CDR3 contains 15 residues. V gave up 1 base and J gave up 6 bases; unmatched junction bases: 4. Here the CDR3 reads CASSIVSGGTNIQYF. The CDR3 region has the DNA TGTGCCAGTAGTATAGTAAGCGGGGGGACAAACATTCAGTACTTC.

The rearrangement joins TRBV20-1 to TRBJ2-5, with 10 nucleotides matching TRBD2. This CDR3 spans 16 amino acids. CDR1 is DFQATT and CDR2 is SNEGSKA in the germline V gene (reference sequence). V dropped 2 bases and J dropped 5; count of bases not matched to a gene: 11. The CDR3 coding sequence is TGCAGTGCTAGACCCTGGTCGTCTAGCGGGAGTGAGACCCAGTACTTC. Its protein product is CSARPWSSSGSETQYF.

The V and J genes are TRBV20-1 and TRBJ1-6; TRBD1 matches 7 bases. V lost 1 base, J lost 5 bases, and 8 bases stayed unmatched. Germline V gives CDR1 DFQATT, CDR2 SNEGSKA (reference sequence). This CDR3 contains 16 residues. The DNA for the CDR3 is TGCAGTGCTAGAGGGCCCCCGGGGACAGATAATTCACCCCTCCACTTT. Protein: CSARGPPGTDNSPLHF.

The chain joins TRBV20-1 to TRBJ2-2; 9 bases match TRBD2. The CDR3 has 15 amino acids. V shed 2 bases and J 2 bases; nucleotides not matched to a gene: 3. In germline, CDR1 is DFQATT, CDR2 SNEGSKA (reference sequence). Here the CDR3 reads CSARRLADNTGELFF. The CDR3 coding sequence is TGCAGTGCTAGAAGACTAGCGGATAACACCGGGGAGCTGTTTTTT.

The V gene is TRBV19, the J gene TRBJ2-7, with D maybe TRBD1 (5 bases). Germline CDR1 and CDR2: LNHDA and SQIVND (reference sequence). The V end was cut by 3 bases, the J end by 0 bases, with 12 bases between. The CDR3 is 15 residues long. CDR3 coding DNA: TGTGCCAGTAGTATGGCAGGGATAGGCTCCTACGAGCAGTACTTC. Translation gives CASSMAGIGSYEQYF. The whole variable domain, remainder taken from reference TRBV19 and TRBJ2-7, is DGGITQSPKYLFRKEGQNVTLSCEQNLNHDAMYWYRQDPGQGLRLIYYSQIVNDFQKGDIAEGYSVSREKKESFPLTVTSAQKNPTAFYLCASSMAGIGSYEQYFGPGTRLTVT.

This sequence joins TRBV19 and TRBJ2-5; 15 bases map to TRBD2. Per germline, CDR1 LNHDA and CDR2 SQIVND (reference sequence). The CDR3 is 18 residues long. Germline trimming cut 0 bases from V and 7 bases from J; bases unmatched to any gene: 9. The CDR3: CASSIDPPGLAGGWTQYF. The CDR3 DNA sequence: TGTGCCAGTAGTATAGACCCCCCGGGACTAGCGGGAGGATGGACCCAGTACTTC.

In its sample, this clonotype was seen many times. The chain is built from TRBV20-1 and TRBJ2-7; weak D call: TRBD1 (6 bases). Trimming stripped 5 bases from V and 4 bases from J, with 15 bases between. Germline V gene data show CDR1 as DFQATT and CDR2 as SNEGSKA (reference sequence). The CDR3 sequence is 13 residues long. The CDR3: CSALEDRSYEQYF. The CDR3 region has the DNA TGCAGTGCTCTCGAAGACAGGTCTTACGAGCAGTACTTC.

The rearrangement links TRBV10-3 to TRBJ1-2; D remains unclear. This CDR3 comprises 14 residues. The germline V and J ends were trimmed by 2 bases and 2 bases, with 9 bases remaining between them. The germline gives CDR1 ENHRY, CDR2 SYGVKD. The CDR3 region is CAISERTFNYGYTF. As DNA, the CDR3 is TGTGCCATCAGTGAGCGTACATTCAACTATGGCTACACCTTC.

The gene calls are TRBV20-1 and TRBJ2-3; 9 nucleotides align to TRBD2. CDR1 is DFQATT and CDR2 is SNEGSKA in the germline V gene (reference sequence). J lost 14 bases, V lost 0 bases, and 9 bases had no gene match. CDR3 size: 13 residues. CDR3 sequence reads: CSAREDSGGSTYF. As DNA, the CDR3 is TGCAGTGCTAGAGAGGATAGCGGGGGCTCGACGTATTTT.

In the case of this clonotype: Without the conserved terminal phenylalanine or tryptophan, this CDR3 likely stems from a read error. The V call is TRBV6-5, the J call TRBJ2-1, with D perhaps given as TRBD1 or TRBD2 (5 bases each). Trimming removed 0 bases at V and 7 bases at J, with 25 bases between. The CDR3 is 19 amino acids. Looked up from germline, CDR1 is MNHEY and CDR2 is SVGAGI. CDR3 bases: TGTGCCAGCAGTTACTCCTCCGCGGTCCTCGGGACGATAGAAAATGAGCAGTTCTCC. Translating gives CASSYSSAVLGTIENEQFS.

This clonotype turned up a few times. This rearrangement joins TRBV2 to TRBJ1-6; D unresolved. CDR1 and CDR2 (germline): SNHLY, FYNNEI. Trimming took 4 bases from V and 3 from J, leaving 7 bases between them. The CDR3 length is 14 residues. The DNA of the CDR3 is TGTGCCAGCAGTGTGAGGGACTATAATTCACCCCTCCACTTT. Protein: CASSVRDYNSPLHF.